Below, 2 T cell receptor beta chains from the same sample are listed, as sequenced in a study of shared clonotypes between healthy human individuals. Measured with immunoSEQ multiplex PCR; TCRdb has only the in-frame clones, and not every one. The table has under 2.5 million clones, just under 95% seen once. The sample was naive CD4+ T cells from PBMCs. Subset: CD45RA+ positively selected. All receptors derive from a man between 18 and 29 years old in good health. Some clones in this sample may be carry-over from other donors' samples.

This chain joins TRBV28 and TRBJ1-1, with D possibly TRBD1 on 5 matching bases. Trimming left V 6 bases short and J 11 bases short, with 16 bases between. CDR3 size: 12 residues. Germline V gives CDR1 MDHEN, CDR2 SYDVKM. CDR3 loop: CASSHPGLRAFF. CDR3 nucleotide sequence: TGTGCCAGCAGCCATCCAGGGTTACGGGCTTTCTTT.

This chain uses TRBV7-2 with TRBJ1-5; 8 positions agree with TRBD1. The CDR3 extends over 16 amino acids. The J segment lost 2 bases and the V segment lost 5 bases, leaving 8 bases of the junction unmatched. Germline V gene lookup returns CDR1 SGHTA and CDR2 FQGNSA. The CDR3 DNA sequence: TGTGCCAGCAGCCAAGATTCAGGGGGCGGCAATCAGCCCCAGCATTTT. Protein sequence: CASSQDSGGGNQPQHF.